A selection of T cell receptor beta chains follows, all from one sample in a study of identical twins. Using its own MiXCR run on the 5' RACE reads, TCRdb lists one record per CDR3 protein. The sample lists 450,000 or so distinct CDR3 sequences, approximately 18% seen once, with more than 10% in the top ten. Sequenced input: naive T cells sorted from blood. Source of these receptors: a man aged 45 to 65 in good health. Each CDR3 is given with its conserved first and last residue. The D gene is left open where the match is weak. Expanded clones get a size class; other rows say once, few or many, or leave the size out.

V: TRBV3-1; size: -; J: TRBJ2-5; D: -; CDR3: CASSQDASQETQYF; DNA: TGTGCCAGCAGCCAAGATGCGTCGCAAGAGACCCAGTACTTC
V: TRBV4-3; size: -; J: TRBJ2-4; D: -; CDR3: CASSQPGGIQYF; DNA: TGCGCCAGCAGCCAACCAGGCGGCATTCAGTACTTC
V: TRBV6-2/TRBV6-3; size: few; J: TRBJ2-4; D: TRBD1; CDR3: CASSYGDRVAKNIQYF; DNA: TGTGCCAGCAGTTACGGAGACAGGGTGGCCAAAAACATTCAGTACTTC
V: TRBV5-1; size: -; J: TRBJ2-1; D: TRBD2; CDR3: CASSLAGGDYNEQFF; DNA: TGCGCCAGCAGCTTGGCGGGGGGGGACTACAATGAGCAGTTCTTC
V: TRBV7-2; size: -; J: TRBJ2-7; D: -; CDR3: CASSLSSTSYEQYF; DNA: TGTGCCAGCAGCTTAAGCAGCACCAGCTACGAGCAGTACTTC
V: TRBV29-1; size: few; J: TRBJ2-7; D: -; CDR3: CSVRPNAGMSYEQYF; DNA: TGCAGCGTTCGGCCCAACGCAGGAATGAGCTACGAGCAGTACTTC
V: TRBV12-3/TRBV12-4; size: -; J: TRBJ2-3; D: TRBD2; CDR3: CASSLAGGPPDTQYF; DNA: TGTGCCAGCAGTCTAGCGGGGGGGCCTCCAGATACGCAGTATTTT
V: TRBV11-2; size: few; J: TRBJ2-7; D: -; CDR3: CASSFSDLGGRNPYEQYF; DNA: TGTGCCAGCAGCTTTAGTGATTTAGGGGGACGGAACCCCTACGAGCAGTACTTC
V: TRBV3-1; size: few; J: TRBJ2-5; D: -; CDR3: CASSQEARAYQETQYF; DNA: TGTGCCAGCAGCCAAGAGGCCAGGGCTTACCAAGAGACCCAGTACTTC
V: TRBV6-1; size: many; J: TRBJ1-2; D: -; CDR3: CASTQGRGTYGYTF; DNA: TGTGCCAGCACCCAAGGACGGGGAACCTATGGCTACACCTTC
V: TRBV30; size: -; J: TRBJ2-3; D: -; CDR3: CACLRVGLGTQYF; DNA: TGTGCCTGCCTTAGAGTGGGTCTAGGTACGCAGTATTTT
V: TRBV20-1; size: few; J: TRBJ2-1; D: TRBD2; CDR3: CSARDIQLAGYNEQFF; DNA: TGCAGTGCTAGAGATATCCAACTAGCGGGATACAATGAGCAGTTCTTC
V: TRBV20-1; size: -; J: TRBJ2-2; D: TRBD2; CDR3: CSALGRGDADTGELFF; DNA: TGCAGTGCCCTCGGACGGGGGGACGCTGACACCGGGGAGCTGTTTTTT
V: TRBV5-6; size: few; J: TRBJ2-3; D: TRBD1; CDR3: CASSLAGTGDLDTQYF; DNA: TGTGCCAGCAGCTTGGCCGGGACAGGGGACCTGGATACGCAGTATTTT
V: TRBV20-1; size: many; J: TRBJ2-7; D: TRBD2; CDR3: CSARRGTSGIGEQYF; DNA: TGCAGTGCTAGACGAGGGACTAGCGGGATTGGGGAGCAGTACTTC
V: TRBV29-1; size: many; J: TRBJ1-5; D: TRBD1; CDR3: CSVGQGAGQPQHF; DNA: TGCAGCGTTGGTCAGGGGGCGGGTCAGCCCCAGCATTTT
V: TRBV12-5; size: -; J: TRBJ2-7; D: TRBD2; CDR3: CASGLVPAGGPYEQYF; DNA: TGTGCTAGTGGTTTGGTACCAGCGGGAGGGCCCTACGAGCAGTACTTC
V: TRBV3-1; size: -; J: TRBJ2-7; D: TRBD2; CDR3: CASSQGRPVLAGVSEQYF; DNA: TGTGCCAGCAGCCAGGGTCGACCCGTACTAGCGGGAGTATCCGAGCAGTACTTC
V: TRBV4-3; size: -; J: TRBJ2-7; D: -; CDR3: CASSHNSAAPYEQYF; DNA: TGCGCCAGCAGCCACAATAGCGCAGCCCCCTACGAGCAGTACTTC